This TCR beta chain was found in a study of untreated major depressive disorder. Only in-frame clones appear in the TCRdb table, and some are missing; sequencing was by immunoSEQ multiplex PCR. The table records 20,000 to 25,000 clones, 85% to 90% of them present only once. V dropped 0 bases and J dropped 0 bases, with 7 bases sitting between them. Germline CDR1 reads SGHNT; CDR2 reads YYREEE (reference sequence). CDR3 size: 16 residues. The V call is TRBV5-4, the J call TRBJ2-6; D is unresolved. Sequencing input: CD4+ T cells from PBMCs. The source of this sequence is a woman aged 40-49 years in good health. Written as DNA, the CDR3 is TGTGCCAGCAGCTTGGTTCTCCCCTCTGGGGCCAACGTCCTGACTTTC. Amino acid sequence: CASSLVLPSGANVLTF.